These 26 T cell receptor beta chains were sequenced from one sample in a study of T cells in Graves' hyperthyroidism and ophthalmopathy. It was RNA transcripts that yielded the amplified TCR beta CDR3 regions. A first-round RT-PCR of the TCR CDR3 used the HTBI primer set. TCRdb independently ran MiXCR on the multiplex PCR reads; one entry per CDR3 protein. The sample lists a few hundred thousand distinct CDR3 sequences; around 46% were seen once. Source material: peripheral blood or thyroid tissue (not recorded which). The receptors derive from an adult woman with Graves' disease, either hyperthyroidism or ophthalmopathy (not recorded which).

This clonotype was found a few times. The genes are TRBV27 and TRBJ2-7, with 9 bases fitting TRBD1. CDR3 size: 16 residues. Germline trimming cut 6 bases from V and 4 bases from J; bases unmatched to any gene: 13. Per germline, CDR1 MNHEY and CDR2 SMNVEV (reference sequence). CDR3 coding DNA: TGTGCCAGCAGCCCAAAGGGAGGACAGGGGCGGTACGAGCAGTACTTC. Translating gives CASSPKGGQGRYEQYF.

This clonotype occurred many times. The chain has TRBV4-1 and TRBJ2-7; 7 nucleotides align to TRBD2. Per germline, CDR1 MGHRA and CDR2 YSYEKL. V shed 2 bases and J 6 bases; nucleotides not matched to a gene: 7. CDR3 length: 14 residues. The chain's CDR3 is CASSQPRTRSEQYF. The CDR3 region has the DNA TGCGCCAGCAGCCAACCCAGGACTAGGAGCGAGCAGTACTTC.

This chain joins TRBV19 and TRBJ2-3; 12 nucleotides align to TRBD2. Losses at the gene ends were 5 bases for V and 2 bases for J; bases not matched to a gene: 5. This CDR3 region has 16 residues. CDR1 is LNHDA, CDR2 SQIVND, per germline (reference sequence). Here the CDR3 reads CASSSGLAGFTDTQYF. The CDR3 DNA follows: TGTGCCAGTAGTTCGGGACTAGCGGGCTTCACAGATACGCAGTATTTT.

This clonotype was seen ten or more times. The CDR3 protein is CASSYSSQGRKGGNYGYTF. In nucleotides, the CDR3 is TGTGCCAGCAGTTACTCGAGTCAGGGAAGGAAAGGGGGGAACTATGGCTACACCTTC. The chain links TRBV6-5 to TRBJ1-2, with D perhaps matching TRBD1 (6 bases). V shed 0 bases and J shed 2 bases, with 22 bases lying between them. This CDR3 is 19 amino acids long. CDR1 is MNHEY, CDR2 SVGAGI, per germline.

There are a few counts of this clonotype. The chain employs TRBV7-2 and TRBJ1-5; no definite D call. V was clipped by 5 bases and J by 0 bases, with 11 bases between them. Germline CDR1 SGHTA, CDR2 FQGNSA. The CDR3 is 15 amino acids. CDR3 sequence (DNA): TGTGCCAGCAGCCAGACGACTGATAGCAATCAGCCCCAGCATTTT. As protein: CASSQTTDSNQPQHF.

The chain has TRBV6-1 and TRBJ1-5; unclear D gene. The CDR3 covers 13 residues. V lost 5 bases and J lost 6, with 11 bases in between. Germline CDR1 MNHNS, CDR2 SASEGT. DNA for the CDR3: TGTGCCAGCAGTTACTCGAACGGTCAGCCCCAGCATTTT. The encoded protein is CASSYSNGQPQHF.

This chain links TRBV4-1 with TRBJ1-4; D perhaps matches TRBD1 (5 bases). The V and J ends lost 4 bases and 4 bases respectively, with 13 bases between them. In germline, CDR1 is MGHRA, CDR2 YSYEKL. The CDR3 loop spans 15 amino acids. DNA for the CDR3: TGCGCCAGCAGCCCTCGACAGACCGATAATGAAAAACTGTTTTTT. As protein: CASSPRQTDNEKLFF.

The V call is TRBV20-1, the J call TRBJ1-5, with D uncertain. V gave up 0 bases and J gave up 0 bases, with 12 bases separating them. The CDR3 runs 16 residues. Germline-derived CDR1 and CDR2 are DFQATT and SNEGSKA (reference sequence). The CDR3: CSARDLVLGSNQPQHF. In DNA, the CDR3 is TGCAGTGCTAGAGACCTGGTTCTGGGTAGCAATCAGCCCCAGCATTTT.

The rearrangement uses TRBV10-3 and TRBJ1-3; weak D call: TRBD1 (6 bases). Germline CDR1 and CDR2: ENHRY and SYGVKD. The V end lost 6 bases, the J end lost 4 bases, and 13 bases lay between the germline ends. This CDR3 comprises 14 residues. CDR3 in DNA: TGTGCCATCAGGGTACAGGGCCCGGGAAACACCATATATTTT. Translated, it gives CAIRVQGPGNTIYF.

The chain joins TRBV2 to TRBJ1-6, with D tentatively TRBD1 (6 bases). CDR3 length: 14 amino acids. Between the trimmed V and J ends, which lost 2 bases and 10 bases, there was a span of 12 bases. The germline V gene has CDR1 SNHLY and CDR2 FYNNEI. CDR3 coding DNA: TGTGCCAGCAGTGAACAGGGGAGCAGCTCACCCCTCCACTTT. Protein: CASSEQGSSSPLHF.

The V and J genes are TRBV24-1 and TRBJ1-5, with D possibly matching TRBD1 (5 bases). The CDR3 contains 16 residues. V shed 2 bases and J shed 3 bases, with 13 bases lying between them. Germline V lookup: CDR1 KGHDR, CDR2 SFDVKD. This CDR3 is CATSDSGTGNNQPQHF. Written as DNA, the CDR3 is TGTGCCACCAGTGATTCCGGGACGGGCAACAATCAGCCCCAGCATTTT.

The chain links TRBV5-4 to TRBJ2-2; 8 nucleotides line up with TRBD1. The CDR3 runs 17 residues. Germline V gene sequence: CDR1 SGHNT, CDR2 YYREEE (reference sequence). V lost 5 bases to trimming and J lost 3 bases; unmatched junction nucleotides: 12. The CDR3 sequence is CASRTVPGQGDTGELFF. CDR3 in DNA: TGTGCCAGCAGAACCGTGCCCGGACAGGGTGACACCGGGGAGCTGTTTTTT.

The chain joins TRBV6-1 to TRBJ2-5; 10 bases are shared with TRBD2. The CDR3 has 15 amino acids. Germline trimming cut 8 bases from V and 0 bases from J; bases unmatched to any gene: 6. Germline-derived CDR1 and CDR2 are MNHNS and SASEGT. CDR3 region: CASAQLAGNQETQYF. The CDR3 region has the DNA TGTGCCAGCGCGCAACTAGCGGGGAACCAAGAGACCCAGTACTTC.

This clonotype has a count of ten or more. The V gene is TRBV29-1, the J gene TRBJ1-1, with D unresolved. Germline V gene lookup returns CDR1 SQVTM and CDR2 ANQGSEA. V was clipped by 2 bases and J by 1 base, with 8 bases between them. The CDR3 runs 13 residues. CDR3 bases: TGCAGCGTTGAAAAGGCTCCGAACACTGAAGCTTTCTTT. Residues: CSVEKAPNTEAFF.

This clonotype came up once. The rearrangement links TRBV7-9 to TRBJ1-2, with D perhaps TRBD1 (6 bases). V lost 5 bases, J lost 7 bases, and 23 bases lay in between. Germline V gene data show CDR1 as SEHNR and CDR2 as FQNEAQ (reference sequence). CDR3 size: 16 residues. CDR3 sequence: CASSVTSGSMGAGYTF. In DNA, the CDR3 is TGTGCCAGCAGCGTTACTAGCGGGAGCATGGGGGCTGGCTACACCTTC.

A word on this clonotype: A junction boundary mismatches the germline segment, possibly from a read error. The genes are TRBV15 and TRBJ1-2, with TRBD1 as a possible D gene (5 bases). Germline V gene data show CDR1 as LNHNV and CDR2 as YYDKDF (reference sequence). This CDR3 comprises 15 residues. The CDR3 coding sequence is TGTGCCGCCAGCAGTGAAAGGGACCCAAACTATGGCTACACCTTC. It is translated as CAASSERDPNYGYTF.

The chain joins TRBV5-1 to TRBJ2-7; tentative D call: TRBD1 (5 bases). V lost 5 bases, J lost 1 base, and 10 bases lay in between. Germline V gives CDR1 SGHRS, CDR2 YFSETQ. CDR3 size: 13 residues. CDR3 sequence: CASRLTVSYEQYF. CDR3 DNA: TGCGCCAGCAGACTGACAGTATCCTACGAGCAGTACTTC.

The rearrangement uses TRBV7-9 and TRBJ1-3; D remains ambiguous. CDR3 length equals 17 residues. Germline-derived CDR1 and CDR2 are SEHNR and FQNEAQ (reference sequence). With 8 bases removed from V and 0 bases from J, the gap between germline ends came to 20 bases. CDR3 coding DNA: TGTGCCAGCCGTCTAGCGTCGGCAGCCTCCTCTGGAAACACCATATATTTT. Its protein product is CASRLASAASSGNTIYF.

This clonotype occurred a few times. The rearrangement joins TRBV19 to TRBJ1-2; D uncertain. The CDR3 length is 14 residues. In germline, CDR1 is LNHDA, CDR2 SQIVND (reference sequence). The ends were cut back, 7 bases at V and 4 bases at J, with 16 bases in the middle. CDR3 protein: CASKLAEWGYGYTF. The CDR3 nucleotides read TGTGCCAGTAAACTCGCTGAATGGGGCTATGGCTACACCTTC.

This clonotype has only a few counts. The genes are TRBV6-4 and TRBJ2-3; a possible D gene is TRBD2 (6 bases). V was trimmed by 3 bases and J by 5 bases, leaving 15 bases between them. CDR3 length equals 15 residues. The germline V gene encodes CDR1 MRHNA and CDR2 SNTAGT. The CDR3 sequence: CASSEAGSSGDTQYF. The CDR3 DNA reads as TGTGCCAGCAGTGAGGCCGGGAGTAGCGGAGATACGCAGTATTTT.

The chain joins TRBV20-1 to TRBJ2-2; D possibly corresponds to TRBD1 (5 bases). The end of the DNA fits TRBJ1-5 better, so the J call may be wrong. CDR3 length: 13 amino acids. CDR1 is DFQATT, CDR2 SNEGSKA, per germline (reference sequence). CDR3 amino acids: CSAPTGGDQPQHF. For the CDR3, the DNA is TGCAGTGCCCCGACTGGGGGAGATCAGCCCCAGCATTTT.

The table lists this clonotype with a few counts. The chain couples TRBV12-3 or TRBV12-4 to TRBJ1-4, with TRBD1 matching 10 bases. This CDR3 has 15 residues. V lost 4 bases and J lost 8; bases outside the gene matches: 7. The CDR3 coding sequence is TGTGCCAGCAGTTGGCCGGGACAGGGGAGGGAAAAACTGTTTTTT. Translating gives CASSWPGQGREKLFF.

Regarding this clonotype: Likely a read error: the CDR3 ends without its conserved phenylalanine or tryptophan. It is unclear where the CDR3 begins or ends on the DNA, so no DNA is shown, and the CDR3 is as TCRdb lists it. The rearrangement uses TRBV2 and TRBJ1-3; the table assigns TRBD1, which was not confirmed against the DNA. The CDR3 is 11 amino acids in total, end residues counted. Germline V gives CDR1 SNHLY, CDR2 FYNNEI. The CDR3 spells CASSGGQPANT.

V and J are TRBV24-1 and TRBJ2-5; the match to TRBD1 covers 7 bases. CDR1 is KGHDR, CDR2 SFDVKD, per germline. The ends lost 3 bases at V and 0 bases at J; junction bases unmatched: 3. This CDR3 contains 15 residues. This CDR3 is CATSDPDRDQETQYF. The CDR3 coding sequence is TGTGCCACCAGTGATCCCGACAGGGACCAAGAGACCCAGTACTTC.

The J gene is TRBJ1-4, the V gene TRBV29-1, with D uncertain. CDR3 length: 12 amino acids. V was trimmed by 4 bases and J by 8 bases, leaving 11 bases between them. CDR1 is SQVTM and CDR2 is ANQGSEA in the germline V gene. CDR3 bases: TGCAGCGTTGTTGTCGGGAAAGAAAAACTGTTTTTT. Translation: CSVVVGKEKLFF. Together with reference TRBV29-1 and TRBJ1-4, the CDR3 gives the full variable domain: SAVISQKPSRDICQRGTSLTIQCQVDSQVTMMFWYRQQPGQSLTLIATANQGSEATYESGFVIDKFPISRPNLTFSTLTVSNMSPEDSSIYLCSVVVGKEKLFFGSGTQLSVL.

The chain is built from TRBV2 and TRBJ2-2; TRBD1 agrees at 8 bases. The trim removed 8 bases at V and 4 bases at J, leaving 0 bases unmatched. The CDR3 is 12 residues long. CDR1 is SNHLY, CDR2 FYNNEI, per germline. CDR3 protein: CASDRGTGELFF. CDR3 nucleotide sequence: TGTGCCAGCGACAGGGGCACCGGGGAGCTGTTTTTT.